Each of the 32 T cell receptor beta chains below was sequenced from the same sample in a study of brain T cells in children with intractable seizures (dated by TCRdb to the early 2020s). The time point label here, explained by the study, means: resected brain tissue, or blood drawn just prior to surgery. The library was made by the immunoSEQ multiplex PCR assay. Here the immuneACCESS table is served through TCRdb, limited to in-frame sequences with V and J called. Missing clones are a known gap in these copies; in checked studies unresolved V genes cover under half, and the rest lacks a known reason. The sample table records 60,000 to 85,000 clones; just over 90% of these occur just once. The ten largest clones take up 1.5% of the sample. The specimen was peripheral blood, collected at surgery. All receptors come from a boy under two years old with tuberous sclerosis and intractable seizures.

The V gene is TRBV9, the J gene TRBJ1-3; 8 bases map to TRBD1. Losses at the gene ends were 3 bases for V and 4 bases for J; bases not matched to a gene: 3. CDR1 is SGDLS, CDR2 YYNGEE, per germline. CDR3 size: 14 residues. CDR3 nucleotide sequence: TGTGCCAGCAGCGCAGGGACAGGCGGAAACACCATATATTTT. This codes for CASSAGTGGNTIYF.

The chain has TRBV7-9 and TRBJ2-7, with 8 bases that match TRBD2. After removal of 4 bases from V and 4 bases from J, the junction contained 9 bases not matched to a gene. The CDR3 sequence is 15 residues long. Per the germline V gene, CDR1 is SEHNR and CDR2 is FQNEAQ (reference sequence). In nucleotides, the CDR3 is TGTGCCAGCAGCTCGACCCTGGCGGGGGGTTACGAGCAGTACTTC. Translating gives CASSSTLAGGYEQYF.

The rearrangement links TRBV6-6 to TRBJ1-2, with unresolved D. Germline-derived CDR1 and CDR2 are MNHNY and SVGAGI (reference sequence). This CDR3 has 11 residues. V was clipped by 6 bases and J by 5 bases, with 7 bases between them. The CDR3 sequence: CASREVYGYTF. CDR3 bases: TGTGCCAGCAGGGAGGTATATGGCTACACCTTC.

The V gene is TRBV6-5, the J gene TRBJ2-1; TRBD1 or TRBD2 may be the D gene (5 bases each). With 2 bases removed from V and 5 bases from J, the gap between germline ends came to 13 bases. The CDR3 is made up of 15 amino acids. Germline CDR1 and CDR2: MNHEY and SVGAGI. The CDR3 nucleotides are TGTGCCAGCAGTTACCTATCCGGGGCCAACAATGAGCAGTTCTTC. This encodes CASSYLSGANNEQFF.

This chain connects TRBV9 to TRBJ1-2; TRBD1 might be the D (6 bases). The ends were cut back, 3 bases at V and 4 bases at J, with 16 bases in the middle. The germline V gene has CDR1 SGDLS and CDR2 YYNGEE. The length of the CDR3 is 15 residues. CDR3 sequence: CASSGPEQGSYGYTF. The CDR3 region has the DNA TGTGCCAGCAGCGGACCTGAACAGGGTAGCTATGGCTACACCTTC.

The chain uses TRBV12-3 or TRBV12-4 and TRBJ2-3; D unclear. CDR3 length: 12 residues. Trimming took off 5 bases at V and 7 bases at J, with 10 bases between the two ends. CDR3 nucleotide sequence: TGTGCCAGCAGTCCCGGACCATATACGCAGTATTTT. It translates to CASSPGPYTQYF.

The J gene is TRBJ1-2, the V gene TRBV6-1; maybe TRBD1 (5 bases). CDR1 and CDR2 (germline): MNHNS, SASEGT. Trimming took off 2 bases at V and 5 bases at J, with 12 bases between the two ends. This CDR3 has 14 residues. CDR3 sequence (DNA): TGTGCCAGCAGTGAATTTGAGGGGTATTATGGCTACACCTTC. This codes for CASSEFEGYYGYTF.

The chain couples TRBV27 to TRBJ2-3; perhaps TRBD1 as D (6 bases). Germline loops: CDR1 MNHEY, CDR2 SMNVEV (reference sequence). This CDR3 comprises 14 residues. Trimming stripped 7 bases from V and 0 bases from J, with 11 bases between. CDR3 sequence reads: CASIPQGSTDTQYF. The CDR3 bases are TGTGCCAGCATCCCCCAGGGGAGCACAGATACGCAGTATTTT.

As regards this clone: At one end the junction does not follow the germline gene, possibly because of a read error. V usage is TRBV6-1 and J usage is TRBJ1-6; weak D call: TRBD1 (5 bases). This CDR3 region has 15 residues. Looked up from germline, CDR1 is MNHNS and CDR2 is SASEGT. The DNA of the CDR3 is TGTGCCAGCAGGGAAGATTGGGGTCGGGGCTCACCCCTCCACTTT. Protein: CASREDWGRGSPLHF.

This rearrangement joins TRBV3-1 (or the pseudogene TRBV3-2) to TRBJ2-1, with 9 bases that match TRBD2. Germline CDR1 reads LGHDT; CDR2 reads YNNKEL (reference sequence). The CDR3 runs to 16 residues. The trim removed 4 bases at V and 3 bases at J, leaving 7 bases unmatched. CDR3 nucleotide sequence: TGTGCCAGCAGCCCCGATCTAGCGGGGATCTACAATGAGCAGTTCTTC. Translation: CASSPDLAGIYNEQFF.

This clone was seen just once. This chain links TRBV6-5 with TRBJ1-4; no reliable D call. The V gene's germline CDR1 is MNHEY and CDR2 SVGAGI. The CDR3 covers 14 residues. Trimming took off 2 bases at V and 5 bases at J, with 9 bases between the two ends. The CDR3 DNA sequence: TGTGCCAGCAGTTACGGACTTTTCAATGAAAAACTGTTTTTT. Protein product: CASSYGLFNEKLFF.

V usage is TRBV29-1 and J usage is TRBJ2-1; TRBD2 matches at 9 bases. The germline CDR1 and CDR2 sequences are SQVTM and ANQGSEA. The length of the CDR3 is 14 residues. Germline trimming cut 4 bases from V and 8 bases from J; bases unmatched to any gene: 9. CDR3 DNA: TGCAGCGTTGTTTGGAGCGGGAGGTGGTATGAGCAGTTCTTC. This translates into CSVVWSGRWYEQFF.

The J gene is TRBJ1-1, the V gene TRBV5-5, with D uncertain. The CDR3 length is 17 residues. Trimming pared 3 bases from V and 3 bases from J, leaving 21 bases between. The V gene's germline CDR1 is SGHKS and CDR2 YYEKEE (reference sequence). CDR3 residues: CASSSTRYIPADTEAFF. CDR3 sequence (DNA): TGTGCCAGCAGCTCGACACGATATATCCCGGCGGACACTGAAGCTTTCTTT.

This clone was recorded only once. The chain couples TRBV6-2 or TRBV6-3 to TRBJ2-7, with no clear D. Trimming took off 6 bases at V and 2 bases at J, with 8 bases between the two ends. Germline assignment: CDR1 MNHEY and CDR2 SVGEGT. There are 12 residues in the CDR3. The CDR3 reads CASSWTPYEQYF. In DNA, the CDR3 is TGTGCCAGCAGCTGGACGCCCTACGAGCAGTACTTC.

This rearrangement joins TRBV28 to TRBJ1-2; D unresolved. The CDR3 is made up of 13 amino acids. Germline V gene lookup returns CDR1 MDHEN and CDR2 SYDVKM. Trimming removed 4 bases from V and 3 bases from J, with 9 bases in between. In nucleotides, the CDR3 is TGTGCCAGCAGTTCCTCCCTATACTATGGCTACACCTTC. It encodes CASSSSLYYGYTF.

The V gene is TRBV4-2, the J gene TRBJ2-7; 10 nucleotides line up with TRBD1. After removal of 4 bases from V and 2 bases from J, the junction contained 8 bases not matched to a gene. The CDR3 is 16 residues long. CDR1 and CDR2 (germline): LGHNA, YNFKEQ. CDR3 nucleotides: TGTGCCAGCAGCCCCGTTCCCGGGACAGGGGCCTACGAGCAGTACTTC. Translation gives CASSPVPGTGAYEQYF.

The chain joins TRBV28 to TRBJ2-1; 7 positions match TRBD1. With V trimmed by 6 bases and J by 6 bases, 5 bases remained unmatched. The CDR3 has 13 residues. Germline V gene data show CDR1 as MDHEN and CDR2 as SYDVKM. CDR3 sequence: CASRLGQANEQFF. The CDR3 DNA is TGTGCCAGCAGACTCGGACAGGCCAATGAGCAGTTCTTC.

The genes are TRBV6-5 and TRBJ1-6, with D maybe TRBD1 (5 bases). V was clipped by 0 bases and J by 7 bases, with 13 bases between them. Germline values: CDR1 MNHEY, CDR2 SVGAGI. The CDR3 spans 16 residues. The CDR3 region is CASSYSLGGWNSPLHF. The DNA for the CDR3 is TGTGCCAGCAGTTACTCCCTTGGGGGTTGGAATTCACCCCTCCACTTT.

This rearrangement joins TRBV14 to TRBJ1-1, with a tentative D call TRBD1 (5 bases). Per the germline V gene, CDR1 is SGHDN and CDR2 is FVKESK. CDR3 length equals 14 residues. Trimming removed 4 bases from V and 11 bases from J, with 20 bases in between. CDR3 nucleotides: TGTGCCAGCAGCCGGGAAGTTACAGGCGGCGGGGCTTTCTTT. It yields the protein CASSREVTGGGAFF. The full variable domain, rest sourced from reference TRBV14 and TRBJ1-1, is EAGVTQFPSHSVIEKGQTVTLRCDPISGHDNLYWYRRVMGKEIKFLLHFVKESKQDESGMPNNRFLAERTGGTYSTLKVQPAELEDSGVYFCASSREVTGGGAFFGQGTRLTVV.

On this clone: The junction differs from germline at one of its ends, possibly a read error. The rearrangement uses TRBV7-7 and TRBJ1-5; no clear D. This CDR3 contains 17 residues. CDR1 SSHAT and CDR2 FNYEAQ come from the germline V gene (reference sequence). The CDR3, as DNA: TGTGCTAGCAGGCTGGCCGGAGACACGTATAGCAATCAGCCCCAGCATTTT. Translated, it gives CASRLAGDTYSNQPQHF. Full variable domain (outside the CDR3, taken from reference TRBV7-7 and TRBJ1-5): GAGVSQSPRYKVTKRGQDVTLRCDPISSHATLYWYQQALGQGPEFLTYFNYEAQPDKSGLPSDRFSAERPEGSISTLTIQRTEQRDSAMYRCASRLAGDTYSNQPQHFGDGTRLSIL.

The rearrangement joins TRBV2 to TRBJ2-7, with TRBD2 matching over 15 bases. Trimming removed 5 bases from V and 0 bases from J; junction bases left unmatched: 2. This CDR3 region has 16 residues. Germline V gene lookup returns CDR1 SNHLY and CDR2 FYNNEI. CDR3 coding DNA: TGTGCCAGCAGTAGGGGACTAGCGGGAGGCTCCTACGAGCAGTACTTC. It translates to CASSRGLAGGSYEQYF.

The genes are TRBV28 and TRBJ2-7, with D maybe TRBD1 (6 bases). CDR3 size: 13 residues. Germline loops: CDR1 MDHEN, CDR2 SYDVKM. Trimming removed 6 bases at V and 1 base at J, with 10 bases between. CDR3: CASSLGQSYEQYF. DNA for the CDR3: TGTGCCAGCAGCCTTGGACAGTCCTACGAGCAGTACTTC.

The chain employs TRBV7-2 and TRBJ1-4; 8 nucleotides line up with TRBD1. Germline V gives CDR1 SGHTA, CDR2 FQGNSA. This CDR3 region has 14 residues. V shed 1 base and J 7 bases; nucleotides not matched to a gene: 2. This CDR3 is CASSLGQGSEKLFF. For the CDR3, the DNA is TGTGCCAGCAGCTTAGGACAGGGGAGTGAAAAACTGTTTTTT.

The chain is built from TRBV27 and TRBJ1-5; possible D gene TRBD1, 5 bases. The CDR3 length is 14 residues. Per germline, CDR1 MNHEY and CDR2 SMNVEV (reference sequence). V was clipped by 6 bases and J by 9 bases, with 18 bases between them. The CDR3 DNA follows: TGTGCCAGCAGAGAAAGCGGGGGGTTTCTGCCCCAGCATTTT. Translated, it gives CASRESGGFLPQHF.

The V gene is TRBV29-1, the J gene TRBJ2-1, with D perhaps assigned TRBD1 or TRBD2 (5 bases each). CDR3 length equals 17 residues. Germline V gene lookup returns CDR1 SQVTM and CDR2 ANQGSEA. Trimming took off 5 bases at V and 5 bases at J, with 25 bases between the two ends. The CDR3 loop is CSVSGTVSYGADNEQFF. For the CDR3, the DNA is TGCAGCGTTTCCGGGACCGTTAGTTATGGGGCTGACAATGAGCAGTTCTTC.

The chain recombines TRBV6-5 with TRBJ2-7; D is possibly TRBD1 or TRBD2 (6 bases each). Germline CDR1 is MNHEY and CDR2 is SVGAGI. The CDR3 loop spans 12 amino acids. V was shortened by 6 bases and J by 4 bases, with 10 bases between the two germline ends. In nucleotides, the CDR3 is TGTGCCAGCAGGGGGGGCAGATACGAGCAGTACTTC. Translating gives CASRGGRYEQYF.

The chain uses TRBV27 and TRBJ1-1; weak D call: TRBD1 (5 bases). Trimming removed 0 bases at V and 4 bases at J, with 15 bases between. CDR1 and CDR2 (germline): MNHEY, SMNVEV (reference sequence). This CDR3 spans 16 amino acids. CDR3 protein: CASSLSPLAGTTEAFF. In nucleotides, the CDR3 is TGTGCCAGCAGTTTATCACCCTTAGCAGGGACCACTGAAGCTTTCTTT.

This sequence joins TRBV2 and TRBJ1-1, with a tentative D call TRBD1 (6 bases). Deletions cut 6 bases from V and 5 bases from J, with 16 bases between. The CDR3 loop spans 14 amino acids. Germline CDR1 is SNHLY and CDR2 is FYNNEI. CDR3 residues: CASRNRVRDTEAFF. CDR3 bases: TGTGCCAGCAGAAACAGGGTACGAGATACTGAAGCTTTCTTT.

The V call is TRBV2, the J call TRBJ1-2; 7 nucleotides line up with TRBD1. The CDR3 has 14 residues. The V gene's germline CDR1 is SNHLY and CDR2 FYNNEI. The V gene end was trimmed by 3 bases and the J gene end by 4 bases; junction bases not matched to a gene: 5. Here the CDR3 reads CASSEGDSLYGYTF. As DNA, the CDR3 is TGTGCCAGCAGTGAGGGGGACAGCCTCTATGGCTACACCTTC.

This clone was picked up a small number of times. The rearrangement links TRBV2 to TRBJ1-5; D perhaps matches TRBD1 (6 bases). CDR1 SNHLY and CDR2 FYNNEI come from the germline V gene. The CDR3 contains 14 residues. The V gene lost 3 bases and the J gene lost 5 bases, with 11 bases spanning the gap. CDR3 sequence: CASSEDSLYQPQHF. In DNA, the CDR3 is TGTGCCAGCAGTGAGGACAGCCTCTATCAGCCCCAGCATTTT.

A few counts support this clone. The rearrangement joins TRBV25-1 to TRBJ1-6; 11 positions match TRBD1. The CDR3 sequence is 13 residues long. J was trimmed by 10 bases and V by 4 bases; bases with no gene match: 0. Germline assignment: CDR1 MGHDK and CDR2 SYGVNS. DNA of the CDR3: TGTGCCAGCAGTGGGACAGGGGGCTCACCCCTCCACTTT. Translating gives CASSGTGGSPLHF.

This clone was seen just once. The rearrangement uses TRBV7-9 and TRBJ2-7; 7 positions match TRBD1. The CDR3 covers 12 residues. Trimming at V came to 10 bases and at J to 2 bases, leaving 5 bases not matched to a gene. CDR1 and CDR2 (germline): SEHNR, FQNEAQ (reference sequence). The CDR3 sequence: CAIPGTAYEQYF. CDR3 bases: TGTGCCATCCCCGGGACAGCCTACGAGCAGTACTTC.